Ten or more counts support the clone carrying this T cell receptor (beta chain). Its antigen remains unidentified. The sample comes from a study of T cells after yellow fever vaccination. Findings and caveats of the study: A large majority of primary-vaccination clones showed up again after the booster (just under 97% CD4, around 90% CD8). Peaking on day 5 versus 15, the secondary response was faster but weaker.

In making TCR cDNA, 5'RACE template switching added a universal primer site and UMIs to it. TCRdb reprocessed the 5' RACE reads via MiXCR and lists one record per CDR3 protein. The table records hundreds of thousands of distinct CDR3 sequences, around 12% of them present only once. The source was PBMCs, collected on the day of the yellow fever booster vaccination. The sequence was collected from a man younger than 40 who received the YFV17D yellow fever vaccine.

The CDR3 region has the DNA TGCGCCAGCAGCTTGGAACAGGGAGAGTGGGAGACCCAGTACTTC. As protein: CASSLEQGEWETQYF. The chain links TRBV5-1 to TRBJ2-5, with TRBD1 as a possible D gene (6 bases). Deletions cut 0 bases from V and 5 bases from J, with 14 bases between. This CDR3 has 15 amino acids. The V gene's germline CDR1 is SGHRS and CDR2 YFSETQ.